Below are 5 T cell receptor beta chains sequenced from a single sample in a study of shared clonotypes between healthy human individuals. Some clones are missing from TCRdb's copy, which holds only in-frame ones; the method was immunoSEQ multiplex PCR. The table has a few million clones, roughly 90% seen once; the top ten hold 0.37%. Material for sequencing was naive CD4+ T cells from PBMCs. The subset is: CD45RA+ positively selected. The receptors derive from a man younger than 30 in good health. Some clones in this sample may be carry-over from other donors' samples.

The chain uses TRBV28 and TRBJ2-3; D gene uncertain. This CDR3 has 13 residues. V lost 3 bases to trimming and J lost 2 bases, with 6 bases between them. Germline lookup yields CDR1 MDHEN and CDR2 SYDVKM. CDR3 nucleotide sequence: TGTGCCAGCAGTTTGCAGGCCACAGATACGCAGTATTTT. It codes for CASSLQATDTQYF.

V gene TRBV10-1 combines with J gene TRBJ2-1, with 10 bases fitting TRBD2. In germline, CDR1 is WNHNN, CDR2 SYGVQD (reference sequence). CDR3 length: 16 amino acids. V lost 9 bases and J lost 6; bases outside the gene matches: 14. The DNA of the CDR3 is TGCGCCAGTTTGACCGGGCTAGCGGGAGCCCCCAATGAGCAGTTCTTC. It yields the protein CASLTGLAGAPNEQFF.

This chain connects TRBV6-1 to TRBJ2-5; D assignment may be TRBD1 or TRBD2 (5 bases each). Trimming removed 7 bases from V and 5 bases from J, with 20 bases in between. CDR1 is MNHNS and CDR2 is SASEGT in the germline V gene. CDR3 length: 15 residues. DNA of the CDR3: TGTGCCAGCACCAAACGCTGGGGGTTCGGGGAGACCCAGTACTTC. Residues: CASTKRWGFGETQYF.

Concerning this clone: The sample holds other DNA sequences that translate to the same CDR3. The chain couples TRBV7-3 to TRBJ2-1, with TRBD1 matching over 8 bases. Germline V gene lookup returns CDR1 SGHTA and CDR2 FQGTGA. The trim removed 4 bases at V and 4 bases at J, leaving 0 bases unmatched. The CDR3 loop spans 13 amino acids. The CDR3 sequence is CASSWTGYNEQFF. CDR3 DNA sequence: TGTGCCAGCAGCTGGACAGGGTACAATGAGCAGTTCTTC.

The chain has TRBV9 and TRBJ2-1, with 8 bases lining up with TRBD1. The CDR3 spans 15 residues. With V trimmed by 3 bases and J by 3 bases, 5 bases remained unmatched. CDR1 and CDR2 from the germline V gene are SGDLS and YYNGEE. CDR3 loop: CASSEQGDIYNEQFF. Here the CDR3 DNA reads TGTGCCAGCAGCGAACAGGGGGATATCTACAATGAGCAGTTCTTC.